This TCR beta chain appears in the sequencing data of a study of OX40 agonist ivuxolimab in advanced cancers. In its sample, this clone ranks as medium-sized. Its target is unknown. Whole-study results and caveats: Dosing at 0.1 to 3.0 mg/kg was accompanied by clonal expansion of CD4+ and CD8+ blood T cells by week 6.

The CDR3 sequence is 12 residues long. Germline V lookup: CDR1 MDHEN, CDR2 SYDVKM. Sequencing was performed with immunoSEQ multiplex PCR; in TCRdb, only in-frame clones are kept and a portion is missing. This sample has more than 70,000 clones; about 84% occur once, and the top ten carry around 0.44%. Here the sequenced sample was CD4+ or CD8+ T cells sorted from blood, taken in a trial of the OX40 agonist ivuxolimab. This TCR came from an adult with an advanced solid tumor such as melanoma, head and neck, liver or kidney cancer. The chain has TRBV28 and TRBJ1-2, with 12 bases identical to TRBD1. CDR3 coding DNA: TGTGCTCTAATCCGGGACAGGGGGCTTGAAACCTTC. It translates to CALIRDRGLETF.